The entry below gives a single TCR beta chain sequence along with its context. Its specificity is unknown. Trimming cost V 4 bases and J 6 bases, with 20 bases left between them. CDR1 and CDR2 from the germline V gene are SGHRS and YFSETQ. CDR3 length: 16 residues. A 5'RACE reaction primed in the constant segment made cDNA libraries of TCR alpha and TCR beta, and these carried sample barcodes and UMIs. In TCRdb, the 5' RACE reads were re-called with MiXCR into one record per CDR3 protein. The sample carries 170,000 or so distinct CDR3 sequences, 31% recorded once. This entry is derived from a study of T-cell memory formation after mild COVID-19. Study-level results: The pre-infection memory compartment contained some responding clones, suggesting cross-reactive memory joined. From day 15 to 85, contracting clones were balanced between CD4 and CD8, whereas later expanders leaned toward CD4+.

The sequencing sample was made of PBMCs or a T cell subset sorted from them (not recorded which). This clonotype was obtained from an adult woman who had mild COVID-19 (a few samples of this study predate the infection). Cell type and time point are not known. This chain links TRBV5-1 with TRBJ2-1, with D perhaps TRBD1 (5 bases). The CDR3 loop is CASSPGHPSLGNEQFF. For the CDR3, the DNA is TGCGCCAGCAGCCCAGGACACCCATCCCTGGGCAATGAGCAGTTCTTC.